Listed below are T cell receptor beta chains from one sample, sequenced in a study of lymphopenia after photon versus proton radiotherapy. TCRdb's copy holds only in-frame clones and misses some; the assay was immunoSEQ multiplex PCR. This sample yields roughly 4,500 clones, of which more than 65% are seen a single time; roughly 50% belongs to the top ten. This material consisted of peripheral blood, taken from a patient treated with proton-based radiotherapy. These TCRs come from a man older than 75 with esophageal cancer. Both conserved end residues are part of each CDR3. The D gene is left open where the match is weak. The size field is filled for only some rows; it gives once, few, many or a size class.

CDR3: CASSFEAVGYF
DNA: TGTGCCAGCAGCTTCGAGGCGGTTGGGTACTTC
D: .
size: .
V: TRBV11-1
length: 11
J: TRBJ2-7

CDR3: CASSYGGTNNQPQHF
DNA: TGTGCCAGCAGTTACGGCGGGACCAATAATCAGCCCCAGCATTTT
D: .
size: medium-sized
V: TRBV6-6
length: 15
J: TRBJ1-5

CDR3: CASSFAGTDYEQYF
DNA: TGTGCCAGCAGTTTCGCCGGGACAGACTACGAGCAGTACTTC
D: TRBD1
size: .
V: TRBV6-7
length: 14
J: TRBJ2-7

CDR3: CASSRGQGGNYGYTF
DNA: TGTGCCAGCAGCCGAGGACAGGGCGGTAATTATGGCTACACCTTC
D: TRBD1
size: .
V: TRBV4-2
length: 15
J: TRBJ1-2

CDR3: CASSFKGQGYGYTF
DNA: TGTGCCAGCAGTTTTAAGGGACAAGGATATGGCTACACCTTC
D: .
size: .
V: TRBV27
length: 14
J: TRBJ1-2

CDR3: CASSLVGRGMGYTF
DNA: TGTGCCAGCAGCTTAGTTGGACGGGGAATGGGCTACACCTTC
D: .
size: few
V: TRBV7-4
length: 14
J: TRBJ1-2

CDR3: CASSFNENTEAFF
DNA: TGTGCCAGCAGCTTTAACGAGAACACTGAAGCTTTCTTT
D: .
size: .
V: TRBV7-2
length: 13
J: TRBJ1-1

CDR3: CASSPGRNSYEQYF
DNA: TGTGCCAGCAGTCCGGGTCGTAATTCCTACGAGCAGTACTTC
D: .
size: .
V: TRBV9
length: 14
J: TRBJ2-7

CDR3: CASGPDQQSRQYF
DNA: TGCGCCAGCGGCCCAGACCAGCAATCGCGGCAGTACTTC
D: .
size: .
V: TRBV5-1
length: 13
J: TRBJ2-7

CDR3: CTSRIRSCTQSRANVLTF
DNA: TGCACCAGCAGGATAAGAAGTTGTACACAAAGTCGGGCCAACGTCCTGACTTTC
D: .
size: .
V: TRBV1
length: 18
J: TRBJ2-6

CDR3: CASSLGPEAFF
DNA: TGTGCCAGCAGCTTGGGACCTGAAGCTTTCTTT
D: .
size: .
V: TRBV5-6
length: 11
J: TRBJ1-1

CDR3: CASSLEDRGGTEAFF
DNA: TGTGCCAGCAGCTTAGAGGACAGGGGGGGCACTGAAGCTTTCTTT
D: TRBD1
size: .
V: TRBV13
length: 15
J: TRBJ1-1

CDR3: CASRRTATNEQFF
DNA: TGTGCCAGCAGGAGGACAGCTACTAATGAGCAGTTCTTC
D: .
size: .
V: TRBV2
length: 13
J: TRBJ2-1

CDR3: CASSLDSGDEQYF
DNA: TGTGCCAGCAGCTTAGACAGCGGAGACGAGCAGTACTTC
D: .
size: .
V: TRBV5-4
length: 13
J: TRBJ2-7

CDR3: CASSETGQSPGQYF
DNA: TGTGCCAGCAGTGAAACGGGCCAAAGTCCCGGGCAGTACTTC
D: .
size: .
V: TRBV6-4
length: 14
J: TRBJ2-7

CDR3: CASRLLDRTTYEQYF
DNA: TGCGCCAGCAGACTATTGGACAGGACCACCTACGAGCAGTACTTC
D: TRBD1
size: medium-sized
V: TRBV5-1
length: 15
J: TRBJ2-7

CDR3: CAGSLAGVNYGYTF
DNA: TGTGCCGGCTCATTGGCAGGGGTGAATTATGGCTACACCTTC
D: .
size: .
V: TRBV7-9
length: 14
J: TRBJ1-2

CDR3: CASSLHRGTEAFF
DNA: TGCGCCAGCAGCTTACACAGGGGGACTGAAGCTTTCTTT
D: TRBD1
size: .
V: TRBV4-1
length: 13
J: TRBJ1-1

CDR3: CASSQGYEQYF
DNA: TGTGCCAGCAGCCAAGGGTACGAGCAGTACTTC
D: .
size: .
V: TRBV14
length: 11
J: TRBJ2-7

CDR3: CASKNREQFF
DNA: TGTGCCAGCAAGAACAGGGAGCAGTTCTTC
D: .
size: .
V: TRBV28
length: 10
J: TRBJ2-1

CDR3: CASKASTANYGYTF
DNA: TGTGCCAGCAAAGCCTCGACAGCTAACTATGGCTACACCTTC
D: .
size: .
V: TRBV28
length: 14
J: TRBJ1-2

CDR3: CASSPGTSGNTGELFF
DNA: TGCGCCAGCAGCCCGGGGACTAGCGGGAACACCGGGGAGCTGTTTTTT
D: TRBD2
size: .
V: TRBV5-1
length: 16
J: TRBJ2-2

CDR3: CASSEPSGGSYEQYF
DNA: TGCGCCAGCAGTGAGCCCAGCGGGGGTTCCTACGAGCAGTACTTC
D: TRBD2
size: few
V: TRBV10-2
length: 15
J: TRBJ2-7

CDR3: CASSQSSGGELFF
DNA: TGCGCCAGCAGCCAAAGTAGCGGCGGGGAGCTGTTTTTT
D: .
size: .
V: TRBV4-1
length: 13
J: TRBJ2-2

CDR3: CASGSGPEDTQYF
DNA: TGTGCTAGTGGGTCCGGACCCGAAGATACGCAGTATTTT
D: .
size: .
V: TRBV12-5
length: 13
J: TRBJ2-3

CDR3: CASSVGGQEADTQYF
DNA: TGTGCCAGCAGCGTAGGAGGACAAGAAGCGGATACGCAGTATTTT
D: .
size: .
V: TRBV21-1
length: 15
J: TRBJ2-3

CDR3: CASSLGQVPNQPQHF
DNA: TGTGCCAGCAGCCTGGGACAGGTCCCCAATCAGCCCCAGCATTTT
D: TRBD1
size: .
V: TRBV5-6
length: 15
J: TRBJ1-5

CDR3: CSVFHADTQYF
DNA: TGCAGCGTGTTCCATGCGGATACGCAGTATTTT
D: .
size: few
V: TRBV29-1
length: 11
J: TRBJ2-3

CDR3: CASSANRGPYEQYF
DNA: TGTGCCAGCAGCGCCAACAGGGGTCCCTACGAGCAGTACTTC
D: TRBD1
size: .
V: TRBV5-4
length: 14
J: TRBJ2-7

CDR3: CASSTGQWYGYTF
DNA: TGTGCCAGTAGTACTGGACAGTGGTATGGCTACACCTTC
D: .
size: .
V: TRBV19
length: 13
J: TRBJ1-2

CDR3: CASSLTGAVDTQYF
DNA: TGTGCCAGCAGTTTGACAGGGGCGGTAGATACGCAGTATTTT
D: TRBD1
size: .
V: TRBV6-9
length: 14
J: TRBJ2-3

CDR3: CASSGRGYSNQPQHF
DNA: TGTGCCAGCTCAGGCCGGGGATATAGCAATCAGCCCCAGCATTTT
D: .
size: .
V: TRBV18
length: 15
J: TRBJ1-5

CDR3: CASSYSGGFHNEQFF
DNA: TGTGCCAGCAGTTACTCGGGAGGGTTTCACAATGAGCAGTTCTTC
D: TRBD2
size: .
V: TRBV6-5
length: 15
J: TRBJ2-1

CDR3: CASSIGTSGVYNEQFF
DNA: TGTGCCAGCAGCATCGGGACTAGCGGAGTTTACAATGAGCAGTTCTTC
D: TRBD2
size: .
V: TRBV11-3
length: 16
J: TRBJ2-1

CDR3: CASSPQAPGYSYEQYF
DNA: TGTGCCAGCAGCCCCCAAGCGCCAGGATACTCCTACGAGCAGTACTTC
D: .
size: .
V: TRBV5-4
length: 16
J: TRBJ2-7

CDR3: CASSLSPRGGYNEQFF
DNA: TGTGCCAGCAGCTTAAGTCCCAGGGGAGGGTACAATGAGCAGTTCTTC
D: .
size: .
V: TRBV7-3
length: 16
J: TRBJ2-1

CDR3: CASSFWASGGTQETQYF
DNA: TGTGCCAGCAGCTTCTGGGCTAGCGGGGGGACACAAGAGACCCAGTACTTC
D: TRBD2
size: .
V: TRBV7-2
length: 17
J: TRBJ2-5

CDR3: CASRGRIVWGIYEQYF
DNA: TGTGCCAGCAGGGGAAGGATCGTGTGGGGCATCTACGAGCAGTACTTC
D: .
size: .
V: TRBV21-1
length: 16
J: TRBJ2-7

CDR3: CASSFNENTEAFF
DNA: TGTGCCAGCAGCTTTAACGAGAACACTGAAGCTTTCTTT
D: .
size: .
V: TRBV7-8
length: 13
J: TRBJ1-1